A selection of T cell receptor beta chains follows, all from one sample in a study of identical twins. A single record per CDR3 protein comes from TCRdb applying MiXCR to the 5' RACE reads. The sample lists roughly 750,000 distinct CDR3 sequences, roughly 20% seen once, with over 4% in the top ten. This sample also appeared in a second study, on T cells expressing NK-cell markers.

Specimen: PBMCs. The receptors come from a woman aged 18 to 35 in good health. Both conserved end residues are part of each CDR3. The order of the fields is J gene, clone size, D gene, V gene, CDR3 protein, CDR3 DNA. The D gene is left open where the match is weak. Clone size, where shown, is once, few, many, or a class for clones that have expanded.

>TRBJ2-1|few|TRBD2|TRBV4-3
CASSPSSGRADEQFF
TGCGCCAGCAGTCCCTCTAGCGGGAGGGCCGATGAGCAGTTCTTC
>TRBJ2-1|few|TRBD2|TRBV5-6
CASSFRSSGEQFF
TGTGCCAGCAGCTTCCGATCTAGCGGGGAGCAGTTCTTC
>TRBJ2-2|few|NA|TRBV10-3
CAIKTGTSSGGGELFF
TGTGCCATCAAAACCGGGACTTCCAGTGGGGGCGGGGAGCTGTTTTTT
>TRBJ2-7|NA|NA|TRBV5-1
CASSTGPGESYEQYF
TGCGCCAGCAGCACCGGACCGGGCGAATCCTACGAGCAGTACTTC
>TRBJ1-5|NA|NA|TRBV20-1
CSARVAGGASNQPQHF
TGCAGTGCTAGAGTCGCGGGGGGGGCTAGCAATCAGCCCCAGCATTTT
>TRBJ1-1|NA|TRBD1|TRBV7-2
CASSQPFGQAENTEAFF
TGTGCCAGCAGCCAACCCTTCGGACAGGCGGAAAACACTGAAGCTTTCTTT
>TRBJ2-3|few|TRBD2|TRBV20-1
CSARARSGEISTDTQYF
TGCAGTGCTAGGGCCCGAAGCGGGGAAATCAGCACAGATACGCAGTATTTT
>TRBJ2-5|NA|TRBD2|TRBV15
CATSKRLADTQYF
TGTGCCACCAGCAAGCGACTAGCGGATACCCAGTACTTC
>TRBJ2-5|NA|NA|TRBV5-1
CASSLDGVETQYF
TGCGCCAGCAGCTTGGATGGTGTGGAGACCCAGTACTTC
>TRBJ2-1|few|TRBD1|TRBV5-6
CASSLDRGRMSEQFF
TGTGCCAGCAGCTTGGACAGGGGGCGCATGAGTGAGCAGTTCTTC
>TRBJ1-2|NA|NA|TRBV18
CASSPTESNYGYTF
TGTGCCAGCTCACCGACAGAATCCAACTATGGCTACACCTTC
>TRBJ2-1|once|NA|TRBV20-1
CSAREKWGISYNEQFF
TGCAGTGCTAGAGAGAAGTGGGGGATCTCCTACAATGAGCAGTTCTTC
>TRBJ2-7|few|TRBD2|TRBV5-1
CASSHGRSSYEQYF
TGCGCCAGCAGTCACGGGAGGAGCTCCTACGAGCAGTACTTC
>TRBJ2-1|once|NA|TRBV20-1
CSAASGLALGTEQFF
TGCAGTGCGGCGAGCGGCCTAGCTCTAGGAACTGAGCAGTTCTTC
>TRBJ2-7|many|NA|TRBV4-3
CASSQDDEQYF
TGCGCCAGCAGCCAAGACGACGAGCAGTACTTC
>TRBJ1-2|NA|NA|TRBV6-2/TRBV6-3
CAINRGSGYTF
TGTGCCATCAATCGGGGATCTGGCTACACCTTC
>TRBJ2-7|few|TRBD2|TRBV3-1
CASSQGTSGFYEQYF
TGTGCCAGCAGCCAAGGCACTAGCGGGTTCTACGAGCAGTACTTC
>TRBJ1-1|NA|TRBD1|TRBV5-6
CASTFRTGGAFF
TGTGCCAGCACCTTCCGGACAGGGGGAGCTTTCTTT
>TRBJ1-1|NA|NA|TRBV20-1
CSARAIYREGEAFF
TGCAGTGCTAGAGCGATCTACAGGGAAGGTGAAGCTTTCTTT
>TRBJ1-1|NA|TRBD1|TRBV2
CATLGDRAISLAFF
TGTGCCACCCTGGGGGACAGGGCGATAAGCCTGGCTTTCTTT
>TRBJ2-2|NA|TRBD2|TRBV20-1
CSARDLRTSGSSGELFF
TGCAGTGCTAGAGACTTACGGACTAGCGGGAGTAGCGGGGAGCTGTTTTTT